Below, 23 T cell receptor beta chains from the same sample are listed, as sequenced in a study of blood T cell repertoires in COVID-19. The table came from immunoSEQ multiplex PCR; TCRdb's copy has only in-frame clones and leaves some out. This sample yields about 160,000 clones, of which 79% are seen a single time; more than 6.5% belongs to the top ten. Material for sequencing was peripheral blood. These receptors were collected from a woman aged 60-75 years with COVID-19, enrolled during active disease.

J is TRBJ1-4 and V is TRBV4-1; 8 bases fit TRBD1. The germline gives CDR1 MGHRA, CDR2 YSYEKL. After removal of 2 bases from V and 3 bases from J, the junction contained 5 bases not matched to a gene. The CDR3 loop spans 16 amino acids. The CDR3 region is CASSQFPGGSNEKLFF. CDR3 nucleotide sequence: TGCGCCAGCAGCCAATTCCCAGGGGGCTCTAATGAAAAACTGTTTTTT.

Written as DNA, the CDR3 is TGTGCCAGCAGCCTTGGGACTGGTTCACCCCTCCACTTT. It encodes CASSLGTGSPLHF. The rearrangement uses TRBV11-3 and TRBJ1-6, with TRBD1 as a possible D gene (5 bases). Trimming stripped 5 bases from V and 9 bases from J, with 11 bases between. This CDR3 is built from 13 residues. Germline V lookup: CDR1 SGHNT, CDR2 YENEEA.

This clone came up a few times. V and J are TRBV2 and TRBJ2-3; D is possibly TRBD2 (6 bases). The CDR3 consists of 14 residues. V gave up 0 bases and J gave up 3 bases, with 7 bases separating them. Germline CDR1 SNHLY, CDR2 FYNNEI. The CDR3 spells CASSEALATDTQYF. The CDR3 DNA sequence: TGTGCCAGCAGTGAAGCCCTAGCGACAGATACGCAGTATTTT.

Here the CDR3 DNA reads TGTGCCAGCAGCTTAGGTGGAGTCTACGAGCAGTACGTC. Its translation: CASSLGGVYEQYV. The chain employs TRBV7-6 and TRBJ2-7; D gene ambiguous. The CDR3 runs 13 residues. V gave up 1 base and J gave up 3 bases, with 7 bases separating them. Germline loops: CDR1 SGHVS, CDR2 FNYEAQ.

CDR3 in amino acids: CASSEEREVRIYEQYV. The CDR3 DNA is TGTGCCAGCAGTGAGGAGAGGGAAGTCAGGATTTACGAGCAGTACGTC. The rearrangement joins TRBV2 to TRBJ2-7; a weak D match, TRBD2 (5 bases). The V gene lost 3 bases and the J gene lost 4 bases, with 19 bases spanning the gap. CDR3 length: 16 residues. Germline-derived CDR1 and CDR2 are SNHLY and FYNNEI.

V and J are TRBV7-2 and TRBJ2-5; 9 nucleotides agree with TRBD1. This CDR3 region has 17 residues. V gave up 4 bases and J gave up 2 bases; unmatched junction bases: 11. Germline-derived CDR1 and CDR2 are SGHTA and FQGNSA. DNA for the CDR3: TGTGCCAGCAGCTATAGCACAGGCGGGACAGGGCAAGAGACCCAGTACTTC. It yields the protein CASSYSTGGTGQETQYF.

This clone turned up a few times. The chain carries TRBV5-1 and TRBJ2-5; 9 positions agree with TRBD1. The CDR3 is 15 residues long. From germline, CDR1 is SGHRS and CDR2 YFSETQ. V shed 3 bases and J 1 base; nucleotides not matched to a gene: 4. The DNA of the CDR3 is TGCGCCAGCAGCTACGGACAGGGGAGCCAAGAGACCCAGTACTTC. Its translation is CASSYGQGSQETQYF.

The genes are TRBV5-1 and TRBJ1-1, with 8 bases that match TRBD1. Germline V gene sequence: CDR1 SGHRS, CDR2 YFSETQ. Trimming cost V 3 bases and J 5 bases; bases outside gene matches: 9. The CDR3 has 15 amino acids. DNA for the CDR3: TGCGCCAGCAGCTGGGGGACAGGTAGAGAAACTGAAGCTTTCTTT. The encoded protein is CASSWGTGRETEAFF.

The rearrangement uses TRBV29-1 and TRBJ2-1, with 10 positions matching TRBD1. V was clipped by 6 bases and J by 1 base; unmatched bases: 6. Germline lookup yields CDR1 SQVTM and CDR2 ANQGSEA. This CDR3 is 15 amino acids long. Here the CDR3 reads CSVVPGQGSYNEQFF. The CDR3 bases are TGCAGCGTGGTTCCGGGACAGGGGTCCTACAATGAGCAGTTCTTC.

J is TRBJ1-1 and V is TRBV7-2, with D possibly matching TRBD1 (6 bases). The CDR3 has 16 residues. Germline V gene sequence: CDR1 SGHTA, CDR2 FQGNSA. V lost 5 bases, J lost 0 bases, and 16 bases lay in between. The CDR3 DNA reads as TGTGCCAGCAGCCCTAGCCGGGGGGCTCTGAACACTGAAGCTTTCTTT. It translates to CASSPSRGALNTEAFF. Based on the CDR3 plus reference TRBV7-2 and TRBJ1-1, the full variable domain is GAGVSQSPSNKVTEKGKDVELRCDPISGHTALYWYRQSLGQGLEFLIYFQGNSAPDKSGLPSDRFSAERTGGSVSTLTIQRTQQEDSAVYLCASSPSRGALNTEAFFGQGTRLTVV.

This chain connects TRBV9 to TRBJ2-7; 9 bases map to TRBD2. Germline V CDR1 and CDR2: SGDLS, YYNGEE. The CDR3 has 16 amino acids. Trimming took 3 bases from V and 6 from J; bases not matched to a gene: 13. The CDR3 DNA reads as TGTGCCAGCAGCGCCCCGGGGACTAGCTCCCGCCCCGAGCAGTACGTC. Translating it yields CASSAPGTSSRPEQYV.

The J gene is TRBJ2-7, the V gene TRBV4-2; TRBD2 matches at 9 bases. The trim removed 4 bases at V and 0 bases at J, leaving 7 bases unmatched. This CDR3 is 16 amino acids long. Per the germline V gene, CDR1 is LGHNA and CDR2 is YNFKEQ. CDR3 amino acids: CASSRSLSGSSYEQYF. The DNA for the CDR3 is TGTGCCAGCAGCCGGAGCCTTAGCGGGAGCTCCTACGAGCAGTACTTC.

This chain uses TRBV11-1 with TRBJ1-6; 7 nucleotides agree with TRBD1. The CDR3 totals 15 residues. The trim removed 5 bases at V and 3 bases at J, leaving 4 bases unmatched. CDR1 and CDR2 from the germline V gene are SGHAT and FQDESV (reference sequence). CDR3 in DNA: TGTGCCAGCAGCAAGGGACAGCTCTATAATTCACCCCTCCACTTT. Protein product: CASSKGQLYNSPLHF.

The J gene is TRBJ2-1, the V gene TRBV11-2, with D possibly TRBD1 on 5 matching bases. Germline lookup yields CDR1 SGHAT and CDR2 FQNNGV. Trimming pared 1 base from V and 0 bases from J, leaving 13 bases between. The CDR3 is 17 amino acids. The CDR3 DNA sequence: TGTGCCAGCAGCTTAGGGCTACAGGTTCGCTCCTACAATGAGCAGTTCTTC. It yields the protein CASSLGLQVRSYNEQFF.

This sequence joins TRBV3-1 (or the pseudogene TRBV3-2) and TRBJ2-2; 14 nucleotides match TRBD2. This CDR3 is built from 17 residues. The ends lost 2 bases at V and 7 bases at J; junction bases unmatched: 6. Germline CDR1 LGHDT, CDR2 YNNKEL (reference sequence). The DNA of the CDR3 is TGTGCCAGCAGCCAATGGACTAGCGGGAGGAGCGGCGGGGAGCTGTTTTTT. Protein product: CASSQWTSGRSGGELFF.

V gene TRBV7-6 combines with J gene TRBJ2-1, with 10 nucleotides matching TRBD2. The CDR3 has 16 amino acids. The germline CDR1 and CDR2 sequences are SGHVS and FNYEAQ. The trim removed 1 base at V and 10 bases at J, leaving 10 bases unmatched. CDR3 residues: CASSLEASGRAEEQFF. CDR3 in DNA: TGTGCCAGCAGCTTAGAGGCGAGCGGGAGGGCCGAAGAGCAGTTCTTC.

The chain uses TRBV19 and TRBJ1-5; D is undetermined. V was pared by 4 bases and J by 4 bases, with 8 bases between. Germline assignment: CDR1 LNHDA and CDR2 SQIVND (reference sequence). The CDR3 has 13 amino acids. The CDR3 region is CASSTQSNQPQHF. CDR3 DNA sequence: TGTGCCAGTAGTACCCAGTCAAATCAGCCCCAGCATTTT.

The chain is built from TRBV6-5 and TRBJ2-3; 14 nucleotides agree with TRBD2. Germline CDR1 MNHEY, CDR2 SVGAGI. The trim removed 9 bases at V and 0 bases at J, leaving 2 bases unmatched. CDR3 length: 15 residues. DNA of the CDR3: TGTGCCAGGACTAGCGGGAGGGGGAGCACAGATACGCAGTATTTT. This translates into CARTSGRGSTDTQYF.

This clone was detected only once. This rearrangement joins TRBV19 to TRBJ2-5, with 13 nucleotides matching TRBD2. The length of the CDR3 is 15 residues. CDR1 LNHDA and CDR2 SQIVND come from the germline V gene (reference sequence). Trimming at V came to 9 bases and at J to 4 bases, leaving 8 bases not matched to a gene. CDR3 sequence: CASSGTSGALETQYF. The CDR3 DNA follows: TGTGCCAGCTCCGGGACTAGCGGGGCCTTAGAGACCCAGTACTTC.

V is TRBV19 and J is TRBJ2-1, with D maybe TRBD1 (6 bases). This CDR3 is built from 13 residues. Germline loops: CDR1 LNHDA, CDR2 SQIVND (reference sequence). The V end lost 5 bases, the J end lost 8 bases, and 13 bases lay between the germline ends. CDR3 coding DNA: TGTGCCAGTAGTTTCCAACAGGGCGATGAGCAGTTCTTC. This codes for CASSFQQGDEQFF.

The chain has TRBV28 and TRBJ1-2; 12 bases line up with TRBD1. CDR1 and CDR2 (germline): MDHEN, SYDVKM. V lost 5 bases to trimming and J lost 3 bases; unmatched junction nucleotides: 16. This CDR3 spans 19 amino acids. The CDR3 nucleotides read TGTGCCAGCAGTACTCCCTCCTACTCGGGACAGGGGGCGGACTATGGCTACACCTTC. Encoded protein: CASSTPSYSGQGADYGYTF.

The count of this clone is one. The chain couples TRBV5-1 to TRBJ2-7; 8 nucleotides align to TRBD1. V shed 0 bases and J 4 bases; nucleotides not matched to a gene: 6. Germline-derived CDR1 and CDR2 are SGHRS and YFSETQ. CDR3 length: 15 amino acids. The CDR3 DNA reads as TGCGCCAGCAGCTTGGATCCCGGGACAGGATACGAGCAGTACGTC. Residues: CASSLDPGTGYEQYV.

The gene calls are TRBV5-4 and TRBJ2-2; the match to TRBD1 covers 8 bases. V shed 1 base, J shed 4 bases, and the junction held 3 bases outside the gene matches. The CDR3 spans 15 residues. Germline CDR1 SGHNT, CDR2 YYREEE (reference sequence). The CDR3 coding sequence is TGTGCCAGCAGCTTGCCAGGGGGCTTCACCGGGGAGCTGTTTTTT. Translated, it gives CASSLPGGFTGELFF. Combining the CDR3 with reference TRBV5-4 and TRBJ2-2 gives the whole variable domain ETGVTQSPTHLIKTRGQQVTLRCSSQSGHNTVSWYQQALGQGPQFIFQYYREEENGRGNFPPRFSGLQFPNYSSELNVNALELDDSALYLCASSLPGGFTGELFFGEGSRLTVL.